This T cell receptor beta chain emerged from a study of T cell responses to AZD1222 COVID-19 vaccine. Study-wide findings and caveats: Clonal diversity was possibly underestimated, and white British individuals and females predominated among donors.

TCRdb keeps only in-frame clones here, not all; method: immunoSEQ multiplex PCR. Here the sample spans tens of thousands of clones, over 60% being singletons. To note about this clone: The antigen remains undetermined.

The V gene lost 4 bases and the J gene lost 4 bases, with 20 bases spanning the gap. Germline assignment: CDR1 SGHRS and CDR2 YFSETQ. The CDR3 has 16 amino acids. The source of this sequence is an adult who received the AZD1222 COVID-19 vaccine. Specimen: peripheral blood, collected 28 days after the second AZD1222 dose. This chain links TRBV5-1 with TRBJ1-1, with D tentatively TRBD1 (6 bases). CDR3 nucleotides: TGCGCCAGCAGCAGTCGGACAGATTCTTACCTCACTGAAGCTTTCTTT. As protein: CASSSRTDSYLTEAFF.